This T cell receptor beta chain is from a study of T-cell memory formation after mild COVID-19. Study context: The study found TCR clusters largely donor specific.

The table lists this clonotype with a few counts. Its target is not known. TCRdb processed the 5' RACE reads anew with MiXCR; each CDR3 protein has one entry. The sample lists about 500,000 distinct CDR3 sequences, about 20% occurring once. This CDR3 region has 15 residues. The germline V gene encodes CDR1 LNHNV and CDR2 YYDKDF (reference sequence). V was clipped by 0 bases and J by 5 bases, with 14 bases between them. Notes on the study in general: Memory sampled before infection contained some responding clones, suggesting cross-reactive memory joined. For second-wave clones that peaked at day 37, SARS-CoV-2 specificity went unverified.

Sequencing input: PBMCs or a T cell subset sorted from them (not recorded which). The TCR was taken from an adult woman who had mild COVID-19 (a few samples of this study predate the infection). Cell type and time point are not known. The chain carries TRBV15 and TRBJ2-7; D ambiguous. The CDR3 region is CATSREARARNEQYF. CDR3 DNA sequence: TGTGCCACCAGCAGAGAGGCTAGAGCACGAAACGAGCAGTACTTC.